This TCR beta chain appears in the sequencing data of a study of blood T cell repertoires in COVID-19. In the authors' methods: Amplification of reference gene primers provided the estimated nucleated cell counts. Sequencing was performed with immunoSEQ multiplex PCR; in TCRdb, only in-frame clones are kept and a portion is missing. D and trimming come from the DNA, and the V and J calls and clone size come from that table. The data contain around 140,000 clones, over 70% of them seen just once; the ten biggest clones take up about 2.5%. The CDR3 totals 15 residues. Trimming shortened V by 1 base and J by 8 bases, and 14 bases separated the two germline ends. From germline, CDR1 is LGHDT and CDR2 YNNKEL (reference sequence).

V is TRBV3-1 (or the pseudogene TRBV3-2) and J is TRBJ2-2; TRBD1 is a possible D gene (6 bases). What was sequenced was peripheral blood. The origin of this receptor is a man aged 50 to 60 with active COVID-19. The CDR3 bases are TGTGCCAGCAGCCAAGGAGGGGGAATGATAGGGGAGCTGTTTTTT. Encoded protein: CASSQGGGMIGELFF.